Listed below are T cell receptor beta chains from one sample, sequenced in a study of cytomegalovirus exposure and HLA in healthy donors. Here immunoSEQ multiplex PCR was the method, and the copy in TCRdb shows in-frame clones only, minus some. The data hold around 180,000 clones, with approximately 84% observed a single time. The sample was PBMCs. The receptors stem from a girl under 18 in good health and CMV-seropositive. Both conserved end residues are part of each CDR3. The D gene is left open where the match is weak. Not all rows give a size; the values are once, few, many and, for expanded clones, a class.

>.|TRBV6-6|.|TRBJ1-2
TGTGCCAGCACGCTTGGGGGCGGCTACACCTTC
CASTLGGGYTF
>TRBD2|TRBV10-1|.|TRBJ2-5
TGCGCCAGCAGTGCCCGGCGGGGGGGCCAAGAGACCCAGTACTTC
CASSARRGGQETQYF
>.|TRBV6-6|.|TRBJ1-6
TGTGCCAGCAGACTCGCGAAGCCGCCCCTCCACTTT
CASRLAKPPLHF
>.|TRBV21-1|.|TRBJ1-2
TGTGCCCGAGAACCGTGGGCCTATGGCTACACCTTC
CAREPWAYGYTF
>TRBD2|TRBV7-2|.|TRBJ2-1
TGTGCCAGCAGCTCCCCCGGGACTATATCGTTCTTC
CASSSPGTISFF
>.|TRBV19|.|TRBJ2-1
TGTGCCAGTAGTAGAAACGGAGCGCACAATGAGCAGTTCTTC
CASSRNGAHNEQFF
>TRBD2|TRBV19|.|TRBJ2-1
TGTGCCAGTAGTTGGGAGCCCATAGCGGGGGGGAACAATGAGCAGTTCTTC
CASSWEPIAGGNNEQFF
>TRBD1|TRBV2|.|TRBJ1-2
TGTGCCAGCATTGACGTGCACCGGGACAGGGGGCATAAAGGCTACACCTTC
CASIDVHRDRGHKGYTF
>TRBD1|TRBV30|.|TRBJ1-1
TGTGCCTGGCGACAGGGGAGCCCTGAAGCTTTCTTT
CAWRQGSPEAFF
>.|TRBV27|.|TRBJ2-7
TGTGCCAGCAGTTTTCAGGTTAATGGGGAGCAGTACTTC
CASSFQVNGEQYF
>TRBD1|TRBV9|.|TRBJ1-1
TGTGCCAGCAGCGAAACAGGCCAGGGGGCGTCGGCTTTCTTT
CASSETGQGASAFF
>TRBD1|TRBV9|.|TRBJ1-1
TGTGCCAGCAGCGGACGACAGGGGAACACTGAAGCTTTCTTT
CASSGRQGNTEAFF
>TRBD1|TRBV11-2|.|TRBJ2-1
TGTGCCAGCAGCTCAAGACAGGGGCCGCGGTACAATGAGCAGTTCTTC
CASSSRQGPRYNEQFF
>TRBD1|TRBV7-8|.|TRBJ1-1
TGTGCCAGCAGCTTCTTTCCCAACTCCCGGGACAGCCCTTTGAACACTGAAGCTTTCTTT
CASSFFPNSRDSPLNTEAFF
>.|TRBV6-5|.|TRBJ1-1
TGTGCCAGCAGTTACTCTCCGGTCATGAACACTGAAGCTTTCTTT
CASSYSPVMNTEAFF
>.|TRBV29-1|once|TRBJ1-1
.
CSVLDKATEAFF
>TRBD1|TRBV6-5|.|TRBJ1-2
TGTGCCACCAGAGGTTCCGGGACAGGACGAGGCTACACCTTC
CATRGSGTGRGYTF
>.|TRBV27|.|TRBJ1-1
TGTGCCAGCAGTCCTCGGACAGCACACACTTCTGAAGCTTTCTTT
CASSPRTAHTSEAFF
>.|TRBV6-5|.|TRBJ2-4
TGTGCCAGCAGTTACTCGACGGGGTCGAACATTCAGTACTTC
CASSYSTGSNIQYF
>.|TRBV10-2|.|TRBJ2-3
TGCGCCAGCAGTGTTGCGCGCCCTGTGGTTCCAGATACGCAGTATTTT
CASSVARPVVPDTQYF
>TRBD1|TRBV4-1|.|TRBJ2-7
TGCGCCAGCAGACCCACAGGGGGGCCCTACGAGCAGTACTTC
CASRPTGGPYEQYF
>.|TRBV19|.|TRBJ1-1
TGTGCCAGTAGGACAAAGGGGACTGAAGCTTTCTTT
CASRTKGTEAFF
>TRBD1|TRBV5-1|.|TRBJ2-5
TGCGCCAGCAGTCCTGGAGGACCGGGACAGGGGGAAGAGACCCAGTACTTC
CASSPGGPGQGEETQYF
>TRBD1|TRBV7-9|.|TRBJ2-5
TGTGCCAGCAGTCCTTGGGGACAGGGGGCGGAGGAGCAGTACTTC
CASSPWGQGAEEQYF
>TRBD2|TRBV11-2|.|TRBJ2-3
TGTGCCAGCAGCTTTAGCGGGGGTCGCACAGATACGCAGTATTTT
CASSFSGGRTDTQYF
>.|TRBV19|.|TRBJ1-5
TGTGCCAGTAGTAAACGGGATTACGGCAATCAGCCCCAGCATTTT
CASSKRDYGNQPQHF
>TRBD2|TRBV19|.|TRBJ2-3
TGTGCCACCCAACTAGCGGGGGGCACAGATACGCAGTATTTT
CATQLAGGTDTQYF
>.|TRBV7-8|.|TRBJ1-4
TGTGCCAGCAGCTTAGCGGAAGGGAGGGAAAAACTGTTTTTT
CASSLAEGREKLFF
>.|TRBV4-1|.|TRBJ2-1
TGCGCCAGCAGCCAAGAGGGTTGGGGGGGCGGCAATGAGCAGTTCTTC
CASSQEGWGGGNEQFF
>.|TRBV5-6|few|TRBJ1-1
TGTGCCAGCAGGTCTGAGGGTGAAGCTTTCTTT
CASRSEGEAFF
>.|TRBV11-2|.|TRBJ1-3
TGTGCCAGCAGCTTAGTCAGAGGAAACACCATATATTTT
CASSLVRGNTIYF
>.|TRBV13|.|TRBJ2-7
TGTGCCAGCAGCTTAGGAGTGGGCGGCAGGGGAATCTACGAGCAGTACTTC
CASSLGVGGRGIYEQYF
>TRBD2|TRBV5-6|.|TRBJ2-3
TGTGCCAGCAGCCCTTCAACCGCGGGAGGCACAGATACGCAGTATTTT
CASSPSTAGGTDTQYF
>.|TRBV5-1|.|TRBJ1-6
TGCGCCAGCAGAGGGCGGGACCCTAATTCACCCCTCCACTTT
CASRGRDPNSPLHF
>TRBD2|TRBV19|.|TRBJ2-4
TGTGCCAGTAGTTTTCCGGGACTAGCAGCCAAAAACATTCAGTACTTC
CASSFPGLAAKNIQYF
>.|TRBV4-2|.|TRBJ1-3
TGTGCCAGCAGCCAAGATCGGCAGGGGTCTGGAAACACCATATATTTT
CASSQDRQGSGNTIYF
>.|TRBV18|.|TRBJ1-5
TGTGCCAGCTCACCCTCGGGGGATCAGCCCCAGCATTTT
CASSPSGDQPQHF
>TRBD2|TRBV2|few|TRBJ2-1
TGTGCCAGCAGAGCGGGACTAGCGGGGGGCGACTACAATGAGCAGTTCTTC
CASRAGLAGGDYNEQFF
>TRBD2|TRBV7-8|.|TRBJ2-1
TGTGCCAGCAGCCCCCCGAGGGTCCTAGCGGGGGGGTACAATGAGCAGTTCTTC
CASSPPRVLAGGYNEQFF
>.|TRBV11-2|.|TRBJ1-2
TGTGCCAGCAGCGCCGGTGATGGCTACACCTTC
CASSAGDGYTF